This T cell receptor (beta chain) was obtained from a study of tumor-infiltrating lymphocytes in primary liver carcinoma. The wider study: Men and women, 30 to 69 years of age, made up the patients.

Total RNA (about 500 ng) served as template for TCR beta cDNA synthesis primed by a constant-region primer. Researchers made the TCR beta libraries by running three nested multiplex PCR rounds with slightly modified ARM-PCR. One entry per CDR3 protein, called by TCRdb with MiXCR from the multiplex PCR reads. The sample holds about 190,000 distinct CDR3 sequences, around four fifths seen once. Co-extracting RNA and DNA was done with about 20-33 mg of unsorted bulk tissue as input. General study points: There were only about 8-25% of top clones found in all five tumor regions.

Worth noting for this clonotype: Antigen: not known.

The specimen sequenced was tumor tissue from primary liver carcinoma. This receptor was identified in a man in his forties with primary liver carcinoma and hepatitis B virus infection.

CDR3 sequence (DNA): TGTGCCAGCGGCTATACAGGACCTTTCTCCGGGAAGTTGTTTTTT. Protein product: CASGYTGPFSGKLFF. This chain joins TRBV11-1 and TRBJ2-2; possibly TRBD1 or TRBD2 for D (5 bases each). Germline CDR1 reads SGHAT; CDR2 reads FQDESV (reference sequence). The ends were cut back, 8 bases at V and 15 bases at J, with 28 bases in the middle. The CDR3 contains 15 residues.